Below, one TCR beta chain is given with its context. This receptor's antigen is unknown. Base qualities are not at hand, and no much larger clone is one base apart. Library prep was done by RT-PCR. Sequencing was performed on a NextSeq 550. TCRdb itself trimmed the public reads at Q25 with fastp, ran MiXCR and retained productive beta chains. All rows with the same CDR3 protein become a single entry with the most common DNA and genes. This sample has 200,000 to 250,000 distinct CDR3 sequences in its table, and 35% to 45% of those were observed once. The top ten clonotypes cover roughly 11% of the sample. V lost 5 bases and J lost 8 bases; the stretch between them is 17 bases long. Based on the germline V gene, the CDR1 and CDR2 sequences are MDHEN and SYDVKM. The CDR3 sequence holds 14 residues, the cysteine and phenylalanine included. Left in the record is the CDR3 DNA by itself, 42 bases read in frame from the first base.

This sample was included in a study of patients and donors after allogeneic stem cell transplantation (TCRdb year 2020). The chain is made from TRBV28 and TRBJ2-3; possibly the D gene is TRBD2, per 5 matching bases. This clonotype originated in a human donor who was either an allogeneic HSCT recipient or a stem cell or donor lymphocyte infusion donor (not recorded which). It is not recorded whose cells these are; they may come from a transplant donor. Sequenced: blood, either unsorted or a sorted T cell fraction (not recorded which). At the DNA level, the sequence is TGTGCCAGCAGTAGCGTTTGGGCTAGCTTTACGCAGTATTTT. This codes for CASSSVWASFTQYF. Beyond the CDR3, the reference TRBV28 and TRBJ2-3 genes provide the residues; the full variable domain reads: DVKVTQSSRYLVKRTGEKVFLECVQDMDHENMFWYRQDPGLGLRLIYFSYDVKMKEKGDIPEGYSVSREKKERFSLILESASTNQTSMYLCASSSVWASFTQYFGPGTRLTVL.